This T cell receptor beta chain was observed in a study of PD-L1 blockade in urothelial cancer. V was clipped by 1 base and J by 1 base; unmatched bases: 2. The CDR3 length is 16 residues. The germline V gene encodes CDR1 SGHTA and CDR2 FQGNSA. As to time point: peripheral blood 6 weeks after treatment start. The method was immunoSEQ multiplex PCR; TCRdb's version includes in-frame clones alone and lacks a portion of them. This table holds some 110,000 clones, around 90% found once. The chain couples TRBV7-2 to TRBJ2-2, with 8 bases identical to TRBD2. Sequences were derived from PBMCs, sampled around atezolizumab (anti-PD-L1) treatment. The source is a man aged 55 to 70 with urothelial cancer. The CDR3 DNA is TGTGCCAGCAGCTTAGTCCTAGCGGGGAACACCGGGGAGCTGTTTTTT. Protein sequence: CASSLVLAGNTGELFF.